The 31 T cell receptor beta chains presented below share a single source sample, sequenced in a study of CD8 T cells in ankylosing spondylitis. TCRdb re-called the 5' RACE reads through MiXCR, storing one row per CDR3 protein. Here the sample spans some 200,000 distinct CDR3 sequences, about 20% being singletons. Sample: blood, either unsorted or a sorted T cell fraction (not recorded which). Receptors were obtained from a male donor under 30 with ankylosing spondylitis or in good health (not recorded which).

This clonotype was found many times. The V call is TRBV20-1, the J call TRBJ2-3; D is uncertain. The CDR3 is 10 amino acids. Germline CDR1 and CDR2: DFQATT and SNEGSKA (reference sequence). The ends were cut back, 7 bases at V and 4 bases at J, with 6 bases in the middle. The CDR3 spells CSGLSDTQYF. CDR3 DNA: TGCAGTGGATTATCAGATACGCAGTATTTT.

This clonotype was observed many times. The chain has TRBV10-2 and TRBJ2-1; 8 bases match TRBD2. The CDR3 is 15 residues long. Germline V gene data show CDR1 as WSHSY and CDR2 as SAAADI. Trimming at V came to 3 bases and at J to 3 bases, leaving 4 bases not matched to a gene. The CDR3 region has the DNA TGCGCCAGCAGTGATGGCGCGGGAGGCTACAATGAGCAGTTCTTC. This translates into CASSDGAGGYNEQFF.

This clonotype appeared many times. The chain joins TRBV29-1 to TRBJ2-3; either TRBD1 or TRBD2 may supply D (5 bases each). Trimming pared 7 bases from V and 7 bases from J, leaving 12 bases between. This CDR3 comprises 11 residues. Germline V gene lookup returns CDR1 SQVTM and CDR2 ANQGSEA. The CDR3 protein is CSAPGSYTQYF. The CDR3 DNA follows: TGCAGCGCCCCAGGGAGTTATACGCAGTATTTT.

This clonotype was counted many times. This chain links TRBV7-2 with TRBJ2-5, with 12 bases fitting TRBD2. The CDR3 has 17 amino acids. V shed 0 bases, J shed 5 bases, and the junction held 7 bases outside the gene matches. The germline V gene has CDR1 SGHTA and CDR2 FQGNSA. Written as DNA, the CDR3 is TGTGCCAGCAGCTTAGCGTTACTAGCGGGAGGAGGCGAGACCCAGTACTTC. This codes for CASSLALLAGGGETQYF.

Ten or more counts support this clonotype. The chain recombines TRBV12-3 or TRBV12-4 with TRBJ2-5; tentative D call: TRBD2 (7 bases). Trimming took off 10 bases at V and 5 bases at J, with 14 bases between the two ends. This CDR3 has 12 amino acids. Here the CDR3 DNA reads TGTGCCACCACGGGGGGCGGGGAGACCCAGTACTTC. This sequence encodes CATTGGGETQYF.

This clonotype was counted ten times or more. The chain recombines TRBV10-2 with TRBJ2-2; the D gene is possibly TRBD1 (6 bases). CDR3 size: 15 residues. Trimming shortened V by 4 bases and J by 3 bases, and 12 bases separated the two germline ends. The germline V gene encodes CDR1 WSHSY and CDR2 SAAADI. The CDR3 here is CASSGWGRDTGELFF. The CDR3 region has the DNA TGCGCCAGCAGTGGCTGGGGGCGGGACACCGGGGAGCTGTTTTTT.

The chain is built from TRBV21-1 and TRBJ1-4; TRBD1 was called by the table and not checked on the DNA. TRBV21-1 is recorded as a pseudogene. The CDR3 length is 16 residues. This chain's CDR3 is CASSKRRARGRGKLFF. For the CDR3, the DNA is TGTGCCAGCAGCAAAAGGAGGGCCAGGGGGCGCGGAAAACTGTTTTTT.

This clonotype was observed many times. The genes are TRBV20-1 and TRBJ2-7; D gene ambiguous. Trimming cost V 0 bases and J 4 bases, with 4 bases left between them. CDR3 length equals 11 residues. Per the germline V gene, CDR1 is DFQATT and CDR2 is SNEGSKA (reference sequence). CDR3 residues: CSARDGYEQYF. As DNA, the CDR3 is TGCAGTGCTAGAGATGGTTACGAGCAGTACTTC.

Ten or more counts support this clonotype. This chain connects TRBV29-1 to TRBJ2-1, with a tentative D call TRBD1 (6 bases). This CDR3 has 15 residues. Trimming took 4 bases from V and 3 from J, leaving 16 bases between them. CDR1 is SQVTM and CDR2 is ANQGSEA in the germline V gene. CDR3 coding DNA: TGCAGCGTTGTGAAGAGGGGGAATGTCTACAATGAGCAGTTCTTC. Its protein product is CSVVKRGNVYNEQFF.

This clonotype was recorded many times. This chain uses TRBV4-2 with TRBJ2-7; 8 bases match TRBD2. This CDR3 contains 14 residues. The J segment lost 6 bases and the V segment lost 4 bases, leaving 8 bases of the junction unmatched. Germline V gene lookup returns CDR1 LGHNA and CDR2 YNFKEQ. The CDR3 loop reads CASSPTSGLAEQYF. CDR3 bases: TGTGCCAGCAGCCCAACTAGCGGCCTCGCCGAGCAGTACTTC.

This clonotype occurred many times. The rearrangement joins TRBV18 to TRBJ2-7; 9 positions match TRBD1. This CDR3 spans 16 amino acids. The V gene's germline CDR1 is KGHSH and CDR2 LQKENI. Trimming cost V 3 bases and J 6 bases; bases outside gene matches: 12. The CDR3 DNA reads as TGTGCCAGCTCACCGGACAGGGGCGCCTTCACTTCCGAGCAGTACGTC. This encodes CASSPDRGAFTSEQYV.

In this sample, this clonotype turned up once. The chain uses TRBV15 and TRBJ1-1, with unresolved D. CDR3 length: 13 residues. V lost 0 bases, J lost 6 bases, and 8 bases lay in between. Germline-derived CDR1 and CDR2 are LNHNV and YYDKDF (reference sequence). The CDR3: CATSRDHKSEAFF. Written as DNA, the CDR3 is TGTGCCACCAGCAGAGACCATAAATCTGAAGCTTTCTTT.

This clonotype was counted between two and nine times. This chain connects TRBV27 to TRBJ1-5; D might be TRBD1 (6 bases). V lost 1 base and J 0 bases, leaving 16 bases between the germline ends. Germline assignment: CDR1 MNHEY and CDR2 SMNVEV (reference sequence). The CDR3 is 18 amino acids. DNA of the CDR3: TGTGCCAGCAGTTTATTGGGGACAACCGATTATAGCAATCAGCCCCAGCATTTT. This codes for CASSLLGTTDYSNQPQHF.

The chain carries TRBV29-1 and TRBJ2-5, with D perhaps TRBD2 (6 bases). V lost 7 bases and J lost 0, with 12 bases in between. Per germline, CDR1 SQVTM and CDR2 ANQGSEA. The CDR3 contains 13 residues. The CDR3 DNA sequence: TGCAGCGGGATGGAGGGGAACCAAGAGACCCAGTACTTC. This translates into CSGMEGNQETQYF.

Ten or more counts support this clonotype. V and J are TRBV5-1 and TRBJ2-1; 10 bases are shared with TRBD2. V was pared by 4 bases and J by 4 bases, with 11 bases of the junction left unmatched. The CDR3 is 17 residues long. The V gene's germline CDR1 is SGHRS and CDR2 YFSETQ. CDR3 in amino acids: CASSQEPRTSGYNEQFF. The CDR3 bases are TGCGCCAGCAGCCAGGAACCGAGGACTAGCGGTTACAATGAGCAGTTCTTC.

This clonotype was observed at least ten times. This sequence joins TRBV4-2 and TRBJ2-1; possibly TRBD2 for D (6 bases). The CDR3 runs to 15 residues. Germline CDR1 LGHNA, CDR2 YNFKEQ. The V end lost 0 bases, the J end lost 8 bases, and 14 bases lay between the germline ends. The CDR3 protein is CASSQDGGKWDEQFF. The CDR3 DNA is TGTGCCAGCAGCCAAGACGGCGGGAAGTGGGATGAGCAGTTCTTC.

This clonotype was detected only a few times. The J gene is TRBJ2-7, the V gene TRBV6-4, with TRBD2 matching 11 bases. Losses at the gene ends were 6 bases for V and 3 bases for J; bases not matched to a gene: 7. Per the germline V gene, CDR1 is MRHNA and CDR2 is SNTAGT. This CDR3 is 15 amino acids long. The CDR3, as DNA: TGTGCCAGCAGACCCCTAGCGGGAGGTTACTACGAGCAGTACTTC. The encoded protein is CASRPLAGGYYEQYF.

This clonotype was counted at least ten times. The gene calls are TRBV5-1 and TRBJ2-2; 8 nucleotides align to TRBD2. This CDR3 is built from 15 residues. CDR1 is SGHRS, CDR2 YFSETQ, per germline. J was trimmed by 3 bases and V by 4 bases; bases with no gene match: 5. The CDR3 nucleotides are TGCGCCAGCAGCCTAATTAGCGGGGACACCGGGGAGCTGTTTTTT. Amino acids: CASSLISGDTGELFF.

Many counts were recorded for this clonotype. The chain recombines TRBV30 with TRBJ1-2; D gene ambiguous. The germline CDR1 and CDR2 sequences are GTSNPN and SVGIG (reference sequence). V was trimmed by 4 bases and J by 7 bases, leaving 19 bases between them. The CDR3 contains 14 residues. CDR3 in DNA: TGTGCCTGGATCCCTACCTCATTCCTACGTGGCTACACCTTC. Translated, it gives CAWIPTSFLRGYTF.

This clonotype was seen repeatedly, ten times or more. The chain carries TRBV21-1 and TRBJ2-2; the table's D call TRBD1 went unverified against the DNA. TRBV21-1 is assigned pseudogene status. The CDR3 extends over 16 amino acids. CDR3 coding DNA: TGTGCCAGCAGCACTCCGGGACACGCGAACACCGGGGAGCTGTTTTTT. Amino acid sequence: CASSTPGHANTGELFF.

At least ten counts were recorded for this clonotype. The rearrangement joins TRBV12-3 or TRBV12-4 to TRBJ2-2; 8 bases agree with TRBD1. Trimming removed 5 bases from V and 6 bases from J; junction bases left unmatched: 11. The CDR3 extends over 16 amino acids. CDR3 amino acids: CASSPWAGGSAGELFF. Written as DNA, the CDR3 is TGTGCCAGCAGTCCCTGGGCAGGGGGCTCGGCCGGGGAGCTGTTTTTT.

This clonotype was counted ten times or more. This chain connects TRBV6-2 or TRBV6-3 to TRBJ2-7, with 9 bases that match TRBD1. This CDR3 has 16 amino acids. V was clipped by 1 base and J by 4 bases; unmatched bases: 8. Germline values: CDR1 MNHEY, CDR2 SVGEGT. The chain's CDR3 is CASSYLPDRGQYEQYF. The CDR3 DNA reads TGTGCCAGCAGTTACTTGCCGGACAGGGGACAGTACGAGCAGTACTTC.

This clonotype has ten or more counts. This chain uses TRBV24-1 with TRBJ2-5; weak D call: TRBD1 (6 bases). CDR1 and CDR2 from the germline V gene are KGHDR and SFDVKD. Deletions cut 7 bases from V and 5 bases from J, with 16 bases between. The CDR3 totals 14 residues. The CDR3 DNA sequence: TGTGCCACCAGCCTACAGGGTGGAATTGAGACCCAGTACTTC. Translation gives CATSLQGGIETQYF.

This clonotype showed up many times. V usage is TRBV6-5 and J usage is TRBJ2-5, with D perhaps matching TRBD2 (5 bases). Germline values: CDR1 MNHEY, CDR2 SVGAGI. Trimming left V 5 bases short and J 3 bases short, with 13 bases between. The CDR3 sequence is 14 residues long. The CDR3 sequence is CASSESSVEETQYF. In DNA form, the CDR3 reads TGTGCCAGCAGTGAAAGTAGCGTCGAAGAGACCCAGTACTTC.

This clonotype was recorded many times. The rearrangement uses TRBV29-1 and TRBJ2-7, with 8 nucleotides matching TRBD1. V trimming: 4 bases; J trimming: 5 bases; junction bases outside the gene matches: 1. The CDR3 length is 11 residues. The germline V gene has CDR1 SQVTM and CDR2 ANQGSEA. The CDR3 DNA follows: TGCAGCGTTGGGGACAGGAACGAGCAGTACGTC. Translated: CSVGDRNEQYV.

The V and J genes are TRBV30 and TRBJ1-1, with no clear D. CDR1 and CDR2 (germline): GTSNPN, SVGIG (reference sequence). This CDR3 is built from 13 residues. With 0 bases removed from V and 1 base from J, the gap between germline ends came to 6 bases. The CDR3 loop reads CAWSVDPNTEAFF. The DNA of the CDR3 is TGTGCCTGGAGTGTGGACCCGAACACTGAAGCTTTCTTT.

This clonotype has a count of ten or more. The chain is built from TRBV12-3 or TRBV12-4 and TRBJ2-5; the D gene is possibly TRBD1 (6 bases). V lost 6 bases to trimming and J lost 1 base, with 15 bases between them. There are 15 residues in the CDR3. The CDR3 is CASSLNRVPQETQYF. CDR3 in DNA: TGTGCCAGCAGCTTGAACAGGGTCCCCCAAGAGACCCAGTACTTC.

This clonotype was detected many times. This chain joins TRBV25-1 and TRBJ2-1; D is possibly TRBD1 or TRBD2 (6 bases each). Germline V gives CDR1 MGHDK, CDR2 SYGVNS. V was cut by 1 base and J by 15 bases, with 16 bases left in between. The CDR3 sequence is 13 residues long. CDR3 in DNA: TGTGCCAGCAGTGAATCTAAGGCGGGACAAGCGTTCTTC. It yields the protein CASSESKAGQAFF.

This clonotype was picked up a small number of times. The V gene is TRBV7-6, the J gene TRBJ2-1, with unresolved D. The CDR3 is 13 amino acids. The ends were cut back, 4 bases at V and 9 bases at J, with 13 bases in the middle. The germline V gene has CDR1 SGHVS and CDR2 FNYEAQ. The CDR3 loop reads CASSYTPMGEQFF. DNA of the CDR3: TGTGCCAGCAGCTATACACCGATGGGTGAGCAGTTCTTC.

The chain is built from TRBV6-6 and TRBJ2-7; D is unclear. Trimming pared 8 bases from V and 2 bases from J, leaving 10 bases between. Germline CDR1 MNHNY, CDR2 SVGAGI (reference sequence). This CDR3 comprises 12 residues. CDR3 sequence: CASSTPPYEQYF. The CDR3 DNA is TGTGCCAGCTCCACCCCCCCCTACGAGCAGTACTTC.

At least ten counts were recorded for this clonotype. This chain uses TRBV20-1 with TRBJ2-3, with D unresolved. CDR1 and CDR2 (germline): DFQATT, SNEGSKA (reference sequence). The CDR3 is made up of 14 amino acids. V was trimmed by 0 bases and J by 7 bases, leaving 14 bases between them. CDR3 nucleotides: TGCAGTGCTAGAGAGAGTGGTAGCCGTCATACGCAGTATTTT. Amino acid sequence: CSARESGSRHTQYF.